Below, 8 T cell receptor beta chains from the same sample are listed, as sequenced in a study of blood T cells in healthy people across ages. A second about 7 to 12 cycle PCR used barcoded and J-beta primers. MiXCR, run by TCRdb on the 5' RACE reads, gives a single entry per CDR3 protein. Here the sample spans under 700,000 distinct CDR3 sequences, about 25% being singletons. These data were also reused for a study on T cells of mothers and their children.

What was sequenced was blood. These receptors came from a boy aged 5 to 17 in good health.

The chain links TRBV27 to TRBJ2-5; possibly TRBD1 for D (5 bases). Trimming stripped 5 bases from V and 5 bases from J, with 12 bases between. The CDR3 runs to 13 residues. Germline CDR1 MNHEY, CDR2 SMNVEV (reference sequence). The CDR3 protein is CASSLRVQETQYF. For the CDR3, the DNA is TGTGCCAGCAGTCTCAGGGTGCAGGAGACCCAGTACTTC.

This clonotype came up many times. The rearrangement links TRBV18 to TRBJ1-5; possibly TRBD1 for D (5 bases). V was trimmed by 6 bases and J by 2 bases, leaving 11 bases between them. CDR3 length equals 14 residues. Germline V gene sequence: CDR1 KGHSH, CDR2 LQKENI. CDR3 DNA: TGTGCCAGCTCCCAGGGTTCTGGCAATCAGCCCCAGCATTTT. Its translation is CASSQGSGNQPQHF.

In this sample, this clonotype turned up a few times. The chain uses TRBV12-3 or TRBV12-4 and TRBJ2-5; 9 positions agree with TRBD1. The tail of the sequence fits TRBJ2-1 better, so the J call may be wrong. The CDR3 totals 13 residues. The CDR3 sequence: CASSTGTGNEQFF. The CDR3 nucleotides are TGTGCCAGCAGCACCGGGACAGGGAATGAGCAGTTCTTC.

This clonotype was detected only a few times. CDR3 residues: CSVPGHANTEAFF. Written as DNA, the CDR3 is TGCAGCGTTCCCGGACACGCGAACACTGAAGCTTTCTTT. The genes are TRBV29-1 and TRBJ1-1; D is perhaps TRBD1 (5 bases). Trimming shortened V by 5 bases and J by 1 base, and 11 bases separated the two germline ends. Germline CDR1 reads SQVTM; CDR2 reads ANQGSEA. The CDR3 is 13 residues long. The whole variable domain, remainder taken from reference TRBV29-1 and TRBJ1-1, is SAVISQKPSRDICQRGTSLTIQCQVDSQVTMMFWYRQQPGQSLTLIATANQGSEATYESGFVIDKFPISRPNLTFSTLTVSNMSPEDSSIYLCSVPGHANTEAFFGQGTRLTVV.

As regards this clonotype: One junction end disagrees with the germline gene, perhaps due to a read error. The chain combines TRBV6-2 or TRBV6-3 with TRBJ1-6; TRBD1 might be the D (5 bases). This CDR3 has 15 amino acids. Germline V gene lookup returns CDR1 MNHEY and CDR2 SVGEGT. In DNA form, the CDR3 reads TGTGTCAGCAGTTACCCCGCGCCAGGGAAATCACCCCTCCACTTT. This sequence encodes CVSSYPAPGKSPLHF.

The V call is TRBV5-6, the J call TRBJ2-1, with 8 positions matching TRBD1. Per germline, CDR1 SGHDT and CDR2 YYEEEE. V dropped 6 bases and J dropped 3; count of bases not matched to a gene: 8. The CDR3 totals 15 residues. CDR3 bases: TGTGCCAGCACCTTTCCCGGACAGGGCTACAATGAGCAGTTCTTC. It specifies CASTFPGQGYNEQFF.

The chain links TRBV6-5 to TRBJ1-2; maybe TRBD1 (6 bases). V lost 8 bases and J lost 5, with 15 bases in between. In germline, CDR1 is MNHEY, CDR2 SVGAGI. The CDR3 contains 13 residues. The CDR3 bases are TGTGCCAGCTCAGGGGCCCCACTTTATGGCTACACCTTC. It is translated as CASSGAPLYGYTF.

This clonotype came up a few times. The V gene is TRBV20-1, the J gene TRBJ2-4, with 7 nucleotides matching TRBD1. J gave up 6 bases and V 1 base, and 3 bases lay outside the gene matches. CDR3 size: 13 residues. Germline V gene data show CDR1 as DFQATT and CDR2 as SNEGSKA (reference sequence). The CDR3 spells CSARVRGTNIQYF. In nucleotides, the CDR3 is TGCAGTGCTAGAGTCAGGGGGACAAACATTCAGTACTTC.